These T cell receptor beta chains were read from a single sample in a study of T cells after yellow fever vaccination. One entry per CDR3 protein, called by TCRdb with MiXCR from the 5' RACE reads. The sample holds about 340,000 distinct CDR3 sequences, 4% seen once. Material: PBMCs, obtained 5 days after the yellow fever booster vaccination. Source of these receptors: a man aged 18 to 29 who received the YFV17D yellow fever vaccine. CDR3s include the opening cysteine and the closing phenylalanine or tryptophan. The D gene is left open where the match is weak. The size field is filled for only some rows; it gives once, few, many or a size class.

J: TRBJ2-1; V: TRBV29-1; D: TRBD1; size: few; CDR3: CSSAGRGPGNEQFF; DNA: TGCAGCTCCGCCGGCAGGGGGCCAGGGAATGAGCAGTTCTTC
J: TRBJ1-3; V: TRBV2; D: .; size: few; CDR3: CASSEVVGTGNTIYF; DNA: TGTGCCAGCAGTGAAGTTGTGGGCACTGGAAACACCATATATTTT
J: TRBJ2-5; V: TRBV5-1; D: TRBD1; size: .; CDR3: CASRDPGGSETQYF; DNA: TGCGCCAGCAGGGACCCAGGGGGCAGTGAGACCCAGTACTTC
J: TRBJ2-5; V: TRBV30; D: TRBD1; size: .; CDR3: CALGRDRVAETQYF; DNA: TGTGCCTTAGGGCGGGACAGGGTCGCAGAGACCCAGTACTTC
J: TRBJ2-2; V: TRBV3-1; D: .; size: many; CDR3: CASSQGIRELFF; DNA: TGTGCCAGCAGCCAAGGCATTAGGGAGCTGTTTTTT
J: TRBJ2-7; V: TRBV12-3/TRBV12-4; D: .; size: .; CDR3: CASSLWQFDEQYF; DNA: TGTGCCAGCAGTTTATGGCAGTTTGACGAGCAGTACTTC
J: TRBJ2-2; V: TRBV5-5; D: TRBD2; size: few; CDR3: CASSSLAGGQTGELFF; DNA: TGTGCCAGCAGCTCCCTAGCGGGGGGGCAAACCGGGGAGCTGTTTTTT
J: TRBJ2-3; V: TRBV6-5; D: .; size: many; CDR3: CASQPSADTQYF; DNA: TGTGCCAGCCAGCCTAGCGCAGATACGCAGTATTTT
J: TRBJ1-2; V: TRBV20-1; D: TRBD1; size: many; CDR3: CSARGVTGVSYGYTF; DNA: TGCAGTGCTAGAGGGGTGACAGGGGTCTCGTATGGCTACACCTTC
J: TRBJ2-3; V: TRBV7-6; D: TRBD2; size: many; CDR3: CASVAGGNTDTQYF; DNA: TGTGCCAGCGTCGCGGGGGGCAACACAGATACGCAGTATTTT
J: TRBJ1-5; V: TRBV7-2; D: .; size: many; CDR3: CASSLVVPSNQPQHF; DNA: TGTGCCAGCAGCTTAGTGGTTCCTAGCAATCAGCCCCAGCATTTT
J: TRBJ2-5; V: TRBV20-1; D: .; size: .; CDR3: CSASFAQETQYF; DNA: TGCAGTGCTAGTTTTGCGCAAGAGACCCAGTACTTC
J: TRBJ1-1; V: TRBV7-2; D: .; size: .; CDR3: CASRWRVAAEAFF; DNA: TGTGCCAGCCGCTGGAGGGTCGCCGCTGAAGCTTTCTTT
J: TRBJ2-5; V: TRBV27; D: .; size: many; CDR3: CASSSPASLETQYF; DNA: TGTGCCAGCAGTTCCCCGGCGAGCCTAGAGACCCAGTACTTC
J: TRBJ2-1; V: TRBV28; D: .; size: .; CDR3: CASSEPGVGEQFF; DNA: TGTGCCAGCAGTGAGCCGGGAGTAGGAGAGCAGTTCTTC
J: TRBJ1-2; V: TRBV11-1; D: .; size: few; CDR3: CASSPLQGVNYGYTF; DNA: TGTGCCAGCAGCCCCCTTCAGGGAGTCAACTATGGCTACACCTTC
J: TRBJ1-6; V: TRBV7-3; D: .; size: few; CDR3: CASSSFLGSPLHF; DNA: TGTGCCAGCAGCTCCTTCCTAGGATCACCCCTCCACTTT
J: TRBJ2-2; V: TRBV6-5; D: .; size: many; CDR3: CASSYSAGAGELFF; DNA: TGTGCCAGCAGTTACTCGGCAGGGGCCGGGGAGCTGTTTTTT
J: TRBJ2-4; V: TRBV5-1; D: .; size: many; CDR3: CASSLEGEPNIQYF; DNA: TGCGCCAGCAGCTTGGAGGGGGAGCCCAACATTCAGTACTTC
J: TRBJ2-5; V: TRBV3-1; D: TRBD2; size: few; CDR3: CASSPSLAGQETQYF; DNA: TGTGCCAGCAGCCCAAGTCTAGCGGGGCAAGAGACCCAGTACTTC
J: TRBJ1-1; V: TRBV5-5; D: .; size: few; CDR3: CASSLAWEAEAFF; DNA: TGTGCCAGCAGCTTGGCCTGGGAGGCTGAAGCTTTCTTT
J: TRBJ2-1; V: TRBV20-1; D: TRBD1; size: many; CDR3: CSAPPTGLYEQFF; DNA: TGCAGTGCCCCCCCGACAGGGTTATATGAGCAGTTCTTC
J: TRBJ2-3; V: TRBV5-1; D: .; size: many; CDR3: CASSSRPRDTQYF; DNA: TGCGCCAGCAGCTCCCGGCCGAGGGATACGCAGTATTTT
J: TRBJ1-6; V: TRBV12-3/TRBV12-4; D: .; size: .; CDR3: CASSFWQDSPLHF; DNA: TGTGCCAGCAGTTTCTGGCAGGACTCACCCCTCCACTTT
J: TRBJ1-1; V: TRBV5-6; D: .; size: many; CDR3: CASSFGRGSTEAFF; DNA: TGTGCCAGCAGCTTTGGCAGGGGAAGCACTGAAGCTTTCTTT
J: TRBJ2-1; V: TRBV4-2; D: TRBD2; size: many; CDR3: CASSRRTSGDNEQFF; DNA: TGTGCCAGCAGCCGAAGGACTAGCGGGGACAATGAGCAGTTCTTC
J: TRBJ2-5; V: TRBV7-2; D: .; size: many; CDR3: CASSVQGSGKTQYF; DNA: TGTGCCAGCAGCGTGCAGGGTTCGGGAAAGACCCAGTACTTC
J: TRBJ1-1; V: TRBV7-2; D: .; size: many; CDR3: CASSPSLDMNTEAFF; DNA: TGTGCCAGCAGCCCGTCACTGGATATGAACACTGAAGCTTTCTTT
J: TRBJ2-3; V: TRBV10-3; D: .; size: many; CDR3: CAISLLGGVNLDTQYF; DNA: TGTGCCATCAGCCTCCTTGGCGGGGTTAACTTGGATACGCAGTATTTT
J: TRBJ2-7; V: TRBV7-9; D: .; size: few; CDR3: CASSLAAGFGDEQYF; DNA: TGTGCCAGCAGCTTAGCTGCAGGGTTTGGTGACGAGCAGTACTTC
J: TRBJ1-1; V: TRBV10-3; D: TRBD1; size: few; CDR3: CAISESSGGEAFF; DNA: TGTGCCATCAGTGAGTCATCAGGGGGTGAAGCTTTCTTT